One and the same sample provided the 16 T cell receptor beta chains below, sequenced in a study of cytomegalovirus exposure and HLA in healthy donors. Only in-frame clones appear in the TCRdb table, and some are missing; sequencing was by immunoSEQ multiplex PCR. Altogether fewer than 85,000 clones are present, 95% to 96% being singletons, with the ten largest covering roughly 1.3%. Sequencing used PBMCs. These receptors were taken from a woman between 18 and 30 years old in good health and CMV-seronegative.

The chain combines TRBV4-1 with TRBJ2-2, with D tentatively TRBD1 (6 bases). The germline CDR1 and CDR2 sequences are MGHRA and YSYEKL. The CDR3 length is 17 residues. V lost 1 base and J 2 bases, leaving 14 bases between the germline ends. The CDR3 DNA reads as TGCGCCAGCAGCCAAGGAATACAGGGCGGTAACACCGGGGAGCTGTTTTTT. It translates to CASSQGIQGGNTGELFF.

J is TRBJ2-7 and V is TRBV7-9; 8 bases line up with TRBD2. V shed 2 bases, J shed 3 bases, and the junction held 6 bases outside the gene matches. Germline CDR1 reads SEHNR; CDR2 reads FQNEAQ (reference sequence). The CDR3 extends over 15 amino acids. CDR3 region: CASSLTSGRGYEQYF. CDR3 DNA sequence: TGTGCCAGCAGCTTAACTAGCGGCAGAGGCTACGAGCAGTACTTC.

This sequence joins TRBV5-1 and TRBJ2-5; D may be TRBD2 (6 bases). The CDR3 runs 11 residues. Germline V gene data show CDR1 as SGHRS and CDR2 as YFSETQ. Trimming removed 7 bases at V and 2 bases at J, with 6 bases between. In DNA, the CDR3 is TGCGCCAGCGCGGGGCAAGAGACCCAGTACTTC. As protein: CASAGQETQYF.

CDR3 in amino acids: CASSRQGYGRGYEQYF. CDR3 DNA: TGTGCCAGTTCGAGACAGGGGTATGGTCGTGGGTACGAGCAGTACTTC. The chain has TRBV7-9 and TRBJ2-7; 8 bases are shared with TRBD1. The V gene's germline CDR1 is SEHNR and CDR2 FQNEAQ (reference sequence). With V trimmed by 9 bases and J by 4 bases, 17 bases remained unmatched. CDR3 length equals 16 residues.

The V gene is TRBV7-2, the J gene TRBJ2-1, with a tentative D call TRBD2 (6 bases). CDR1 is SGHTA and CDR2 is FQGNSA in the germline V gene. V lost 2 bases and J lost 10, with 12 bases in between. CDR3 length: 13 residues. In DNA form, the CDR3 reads TGTGCCAGCAGCTTACGGGAGCGGAGCGAGCAGTTCTTC. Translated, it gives CASSLRERSEQFF.

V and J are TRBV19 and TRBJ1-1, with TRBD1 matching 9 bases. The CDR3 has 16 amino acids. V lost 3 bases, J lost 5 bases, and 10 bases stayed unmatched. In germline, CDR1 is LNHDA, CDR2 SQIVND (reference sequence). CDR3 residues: CASSIPNRGPGTEAFF. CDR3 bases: TGTGCCAGTAGTATCCCGAACAGGGGGCCGGGGACTGAAGCTTTCTTT.

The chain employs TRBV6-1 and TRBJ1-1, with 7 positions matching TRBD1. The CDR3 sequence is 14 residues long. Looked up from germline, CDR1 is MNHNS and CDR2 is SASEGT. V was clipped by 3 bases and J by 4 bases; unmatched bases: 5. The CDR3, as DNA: TGTGCCAGCAGTGAGGCAGGGGGGATCACTGAAGCTTTCTTT. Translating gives CASSEAGGITEAFF.

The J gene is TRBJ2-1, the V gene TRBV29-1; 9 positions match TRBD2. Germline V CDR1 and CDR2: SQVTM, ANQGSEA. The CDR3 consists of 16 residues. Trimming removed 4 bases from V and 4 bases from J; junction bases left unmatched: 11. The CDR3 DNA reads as TGCAGCGTTGTTCCCTCGCTAGCGGGGAATTACAATGAGCAGTTCTTC. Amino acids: CSVVPSLAGNYNEQFF.

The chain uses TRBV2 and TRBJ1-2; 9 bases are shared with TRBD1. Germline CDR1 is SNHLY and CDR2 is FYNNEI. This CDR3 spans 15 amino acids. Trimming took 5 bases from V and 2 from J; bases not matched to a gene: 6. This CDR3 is CASSSEDRGNYGYTF. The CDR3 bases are TGTGCCAGCAGTTCCGAGGACAGGGGAAACTATGGCTACACCTTC.

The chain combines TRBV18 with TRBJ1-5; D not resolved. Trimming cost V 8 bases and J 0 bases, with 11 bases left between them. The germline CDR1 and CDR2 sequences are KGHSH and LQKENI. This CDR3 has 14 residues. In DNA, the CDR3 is TGTGCCAGCCGCGAGGAGTATAGCAATCAGCCCCAGCATTTT. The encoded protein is CASREEYSNQPQHF. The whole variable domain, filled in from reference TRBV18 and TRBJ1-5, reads NAGVMQNPRHLVRRRGQEARLRCSPMKGHSHVYWYRQLPEEGLKFMVYLQKENIIDESGMPKERFSAEFPKEGPSILRIQQVVRGDSAAYFCASREEYSNQPQHFGDGTRLSIL.

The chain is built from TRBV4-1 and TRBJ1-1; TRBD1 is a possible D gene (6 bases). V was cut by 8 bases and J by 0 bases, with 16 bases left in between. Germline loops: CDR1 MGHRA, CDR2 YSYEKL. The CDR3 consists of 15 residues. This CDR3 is CASGKTGGLNTEAFF. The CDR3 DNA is TGCGCCAGCGGAAAGACAGGCGGGCTGAACACTGAAGCTTTCTTT.

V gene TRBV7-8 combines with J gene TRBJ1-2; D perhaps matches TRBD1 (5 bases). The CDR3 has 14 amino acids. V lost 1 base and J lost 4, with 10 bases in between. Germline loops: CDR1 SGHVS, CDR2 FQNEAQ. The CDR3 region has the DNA TGTGCCAGCAGCTTAGAGGAGGGGACCTATGGCTACACCTTC. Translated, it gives CASSLEEGTYGYTF.

CDR3 sequence reads: CATSRELAYYEQYF. The DNA for the CDR3 is TGTGCCACCAGCAGAGAACTAGCGTACTACGAGCAGTACTTC. This sequence joins TRBV15 and TRBJ2-5, with 7 bases fitting TRBD2. The DNA matches TRBJ2-7 better at its end, which makes the J call doubtful. Germline V CDR1 and CDR2: LNHNV, YYDKDF (reference sequence). The CDR3 spans 14 residues.

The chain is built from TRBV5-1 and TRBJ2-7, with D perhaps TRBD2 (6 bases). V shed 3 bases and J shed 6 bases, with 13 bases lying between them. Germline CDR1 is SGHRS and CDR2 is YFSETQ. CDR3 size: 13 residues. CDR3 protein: CASSSEGGFEQYF. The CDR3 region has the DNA TGCGCCAGCAGCTCCGAAGGAGGGTTCGAGCAGTACTTC.

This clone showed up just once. The CDR3 sequence is CASKGQVNEKLFF. Here the CDR3 DNA reads TGTGCCAGTAAAGGACAGGTGAATGAAAAACTGTTTTTT. The chain links TRBV19 to TRBJ1-4; 7 nucleotides agree with TRBD1. V trimming: 7 bases; J trimming: 5 bases; junction bases outside the gene matches: 4. This CDR3 spans 13 amino acids. Germline CDR1 and CDR2: LNHDA and SQIVND (reference sequence).

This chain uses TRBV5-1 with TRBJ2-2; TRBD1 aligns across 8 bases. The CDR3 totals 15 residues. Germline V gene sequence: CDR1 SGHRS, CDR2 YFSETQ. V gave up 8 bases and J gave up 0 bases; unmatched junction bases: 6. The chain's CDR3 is CASGTGQPNTGELFF. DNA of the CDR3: TGCGCCAGTGGGACAGGCCAACCGAACACCGGGGAGCTGTTTTTT. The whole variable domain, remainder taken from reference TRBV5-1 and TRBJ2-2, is KAGVTQTPRYLIKTRGQQVTLSCSPISGHRSVSWYQQTPGQGLQFLFEYFSETQRNKGNFPGRFSGRQFSNSRSEMNVSTLELGDSALYLCASGTGQPNTGELFFGEGSRLTVL.